Below, one T cell receptor beta chain is given with its context. The antigen is undetermined. The data derive from a study of shared clonotypes between healthy human individuals. Findings of the study overall: Enrolling few donors narrowed the genetic and exposure-history diversity that was represented.

The run depth of the assay was deep. This table comes from immunoSEQ multiplex PCR, and its TCRdb copy is limited to in-frame clones, with some not included. The sample includes over a million clones, about 96% seen only once; the top ten take roughly 1.2%. Germline assignment: CDR1 SGDLS and CDR2 YYNGEE. The CDR3 is 16 amino acids. Trimming cost V 0 bases and J 2 bases; bases outside gene matches: 6. Input material: naive CD4+ T cells sorted from blood. Subset specified: CD45RA+ positively selected. The rearrangement links TRBV9 to TRBJ2-3, with 7 bases fitting TRBD2. This receptor was identified in a man under 40 in good health. CDR3 bases: TGTGCCAGCAGCGTAGCGGGAGCGGGACTCACAGATACGCAGTATTTT. Translation gives CASSVAGAGLTDTQYF. The full variable domain, in which reference TRBV9 and TRBJ2-3 provide the parts outside the CDR3, is DSGVTQTPKHLITATGQRVTLRCSPRSGDLSVYWYQQSLDQGLQFLIQYYNGEERAKGNILERFSAQQFPDLHSELNLSSLELGDSALYFCASSVAGAGLTDTQYFGPGTRLTVL.